The clone carrying this TCR beta chain was detected only once. Only in-frame clones appear in the TCRdb table, and some are missing; sequencing was by immunoSEQ multiplex PCR. Of tens of thousands of clones in the sample, 80% to 95% are singletons; the top ten hold 1.6%. These data are taken from a study of T cell changes during pregnancy in multiple sclerosis. Germline loops: CDR1 SGDLS, CDR2 YYNGEE. Germline trimming cut 3 bases from V and 8 bases from J; bases unmatched to any gene: 7. The CDR3 contains 13 residues. Sequenced material: peripheral blood, taken in the first trimester of pregnancy. The clonotype comes from a female donor in good health, enrolled as a control in a pregnancy study. The chain links TRBV9 to TRBJ1-2; TRBD1 aligns across 7 bases. CDR3 region: CASSALTGWGYTF. Written as DNA, the CDR3 is TGTGCCAGCAGCGCCCTGACAGGGTGGGGCTACACCTTC.